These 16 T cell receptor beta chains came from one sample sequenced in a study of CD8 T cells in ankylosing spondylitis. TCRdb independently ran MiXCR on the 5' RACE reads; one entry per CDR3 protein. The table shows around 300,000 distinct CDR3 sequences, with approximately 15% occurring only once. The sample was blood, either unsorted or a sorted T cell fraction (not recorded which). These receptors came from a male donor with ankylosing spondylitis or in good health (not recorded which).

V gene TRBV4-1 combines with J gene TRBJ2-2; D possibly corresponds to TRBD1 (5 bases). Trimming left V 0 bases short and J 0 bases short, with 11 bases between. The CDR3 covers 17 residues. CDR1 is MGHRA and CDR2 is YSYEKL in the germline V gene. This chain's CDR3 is CASSQDKEQANTGELFF. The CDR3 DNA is TGCGCCAGCAGCCAAGATAAAGAACAGGCGAACACCGGGGAGCTGTTTTTT.

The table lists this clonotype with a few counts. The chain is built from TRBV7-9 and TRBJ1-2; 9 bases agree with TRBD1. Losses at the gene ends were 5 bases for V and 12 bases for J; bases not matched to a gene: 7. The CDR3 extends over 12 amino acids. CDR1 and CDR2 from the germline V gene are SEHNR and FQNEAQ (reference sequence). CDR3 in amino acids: CASSEGDRAHTF. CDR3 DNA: TGTGCCAGCAGCGAGGGGGACAGGGCCCACACCTTC.

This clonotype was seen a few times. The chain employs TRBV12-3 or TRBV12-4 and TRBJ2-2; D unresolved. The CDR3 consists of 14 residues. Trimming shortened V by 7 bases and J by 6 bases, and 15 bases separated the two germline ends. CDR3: CASTPRSRSGELFF. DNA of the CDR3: TGTGCCAGCACCCCGCGGAGTAGATCCGGGGAGCTGTTTTTT.

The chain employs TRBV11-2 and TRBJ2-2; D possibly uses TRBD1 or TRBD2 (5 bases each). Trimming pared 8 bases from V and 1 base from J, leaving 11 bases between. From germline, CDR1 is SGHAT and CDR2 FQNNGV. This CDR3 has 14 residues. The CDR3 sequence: CASVGRLNTGELFF. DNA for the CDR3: TGTGCCAGCGTGGGACGGCTGAACACCGGGGAGCTGTTTTTT. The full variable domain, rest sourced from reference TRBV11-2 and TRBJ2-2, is EAGVAQSPRYKIIEKRQSVAFWCNPISGHATLYWYQQILGQGPKLLIQFQNNGVVDDSQLPKDRFSAERLKGVDSTLKIQPAKLEDSAVYLCASVGRLNTGELFFGEGSRLTVL.

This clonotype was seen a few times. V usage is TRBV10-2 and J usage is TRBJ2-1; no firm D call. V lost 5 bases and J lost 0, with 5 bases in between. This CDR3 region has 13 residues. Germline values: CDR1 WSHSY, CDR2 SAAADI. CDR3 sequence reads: CASSRGSYNEQFF. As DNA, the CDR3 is TGCGCCAGCAGTAGAGGCTCCTACAATGAGCAGTTCTTC.

The chain's CDR3 is CASSQSGGASYEQYF. The CDR3 DNA follows: TGCGCCAGCAGTCAAAGCGGGGGGGCCTCCTACGAGCAGTACTTC. V and J are TRBV5-1 and TRBJ2-7; 10 bases agree with TRBD2. The germline V gene encodes CDR1 SGHRS and CDR2 YFSETQ. J gave up 0 bases and V 5 bases, and 5 bases lay outside the gene matches. This CDR3 is built from 15 residues.

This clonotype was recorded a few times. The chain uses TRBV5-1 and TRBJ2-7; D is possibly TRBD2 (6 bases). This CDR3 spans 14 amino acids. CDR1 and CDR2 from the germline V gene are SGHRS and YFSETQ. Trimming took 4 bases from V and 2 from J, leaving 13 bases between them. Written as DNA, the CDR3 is TGCGCCAGCAGCCCTGATTCGGGGGCCTACGAGCAGTACTTC. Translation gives CASSPDSGAYEQYF. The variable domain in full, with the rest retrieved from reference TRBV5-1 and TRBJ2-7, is KAGVTQTPRYLIKTRGQQVTLSCSPISGHRSVSWYQQTPGQGLQFLFEYFSETQRNKGNFPGRFSGRQFSNSRSEMNVSTLELGDSALYLCASSPDSGAYEQYFGPGTRLTVT.

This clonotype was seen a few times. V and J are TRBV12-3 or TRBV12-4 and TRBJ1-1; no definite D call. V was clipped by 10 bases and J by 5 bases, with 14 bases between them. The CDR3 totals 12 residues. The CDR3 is CATSDRRTEAFF. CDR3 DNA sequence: TGTGCCACCTCGGATCGTAGGACTGAAGCTTTCTTT.

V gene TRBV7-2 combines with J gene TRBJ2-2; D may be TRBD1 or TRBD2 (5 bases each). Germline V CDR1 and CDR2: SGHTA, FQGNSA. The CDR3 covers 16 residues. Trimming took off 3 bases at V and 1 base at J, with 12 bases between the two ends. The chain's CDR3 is CASSLRQRQNTGELFF. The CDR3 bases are TGTGCCAGCAGCTTGCGACAGCGGCAGAACACCGGGGAGCTGTTTTTT.

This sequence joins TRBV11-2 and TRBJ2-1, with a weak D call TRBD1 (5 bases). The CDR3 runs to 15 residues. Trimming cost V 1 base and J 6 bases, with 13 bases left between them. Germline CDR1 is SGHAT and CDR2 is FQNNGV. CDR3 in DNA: TGTGCCAGCAGCTTAGGGGGCCGCTTGGCCAATGAGCAGTTCTTC. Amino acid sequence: CASSLGGRLANEQFF. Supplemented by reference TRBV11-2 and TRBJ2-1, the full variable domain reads EAGVAQSPRYKIIEKRQSVAFWCNPISGHATLYWYQQILGQGPKLLIQFQNNGVVDDSQLPKDRFSAERLKGVDSTLKIQPAKLEDSAVYLCASSLGGRLANEQFFGPGTRLTVL.

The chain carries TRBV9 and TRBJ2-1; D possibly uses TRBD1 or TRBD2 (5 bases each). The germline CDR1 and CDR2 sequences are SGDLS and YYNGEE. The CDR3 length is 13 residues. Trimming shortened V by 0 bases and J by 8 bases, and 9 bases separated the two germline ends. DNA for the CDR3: TGTGCCAGCAGCGTAGCGATGGGGGATGAGCAGTTCTTC. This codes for CASSVAMGDEQFF.

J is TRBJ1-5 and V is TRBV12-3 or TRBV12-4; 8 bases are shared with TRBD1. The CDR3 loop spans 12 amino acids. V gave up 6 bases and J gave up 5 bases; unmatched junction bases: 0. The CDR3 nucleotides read TGTGCCAGCAGACAGGGGGATCAGCCCCAGCATTTT. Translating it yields CASRQGDQPQHF.

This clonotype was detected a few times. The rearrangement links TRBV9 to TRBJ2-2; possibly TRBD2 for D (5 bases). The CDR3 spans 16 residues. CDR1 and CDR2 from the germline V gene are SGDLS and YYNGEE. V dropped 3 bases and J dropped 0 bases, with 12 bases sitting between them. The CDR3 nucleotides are TGTGCCAGCAGCGCGGACTCCCACGCGAACACCGGGGAGCTGTTTTTT. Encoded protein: CASSADSHANTGELFF.

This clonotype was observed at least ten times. CDR3 protein: CASSVASGGAGEQFF. The CDR3 nucleotides read TGTGCCAGCAGCGTAGCTAGCGGGGGGGCAGGTGAGCAGTTCTTC. The rearrangement links TRBV9 to TRBJ2-1; 12 bases are a match to TRBD2. This CDR3 is 15 amino acids long. Trimming took 0 bases from V and 9 from J; bases not matched to a gene: 4. CDR1 SGDLS and CDR2 YYNGEE come from the germline V gene.

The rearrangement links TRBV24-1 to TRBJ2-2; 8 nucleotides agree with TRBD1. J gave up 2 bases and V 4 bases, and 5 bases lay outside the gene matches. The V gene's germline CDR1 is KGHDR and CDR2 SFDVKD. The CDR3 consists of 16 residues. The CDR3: CATSDRTGSNTGELFF. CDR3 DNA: TGTGCCACCAGTGACAGGACAGGGTCAAACACCGGGGAGCTGTTTTTT.

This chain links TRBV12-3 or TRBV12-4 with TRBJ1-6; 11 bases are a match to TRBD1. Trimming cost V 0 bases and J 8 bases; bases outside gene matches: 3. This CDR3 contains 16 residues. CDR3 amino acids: CASSLARGQGDSPLHF. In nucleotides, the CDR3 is TGTGCCAGCAGTTTAGCGCGGGGACAGGGGGATTCACCCCTCCACTTT.